One sample yielded the 30 T cell receptor beta chains listed below, sequenced in a study of T cells in Graves' hyperthyroidism and ophthalmopathy. Amplification targeted TCR beta CDR3 regions from RNA transcripts. Carried out on the TCR CDR3, a first-round RT-PCR used the HTBI primer set. TCRdb processed the multiplex PCR reads anew with MiXCR; each CDR3 protein has one entry. This table holds about 400,000 distinct CDR3 sequences, roughly an eighth found once. Sequencing was carried out using blood. Receptors originate from a young woman with Graves' hyperthyroidism.

This clonotype showed up many times. The chain joins TRBV24-1 to TRBJ2-3, with D possibly called TRBD1 or TRBD2 (5 bases each). Trimming took 4 bases from V and 4 from J, leaving 11 bases between them. The CDR3 consists of 14 residues. The V gene's germline CDR1 is KGHDR and CDR2 SFDVKD. CDR3 in DNA: TGTGCCACCAGTGACCTCCGGGACGCAGATACGCAGTATTTT. Translated, it gives CATSDLRDADTQYF.

This rearrangement joins TRBV6-9 to TRBJ2-7, with 13 bases lining up with TRBD2. V shed 4 bases, J shed 3 bases, and the junction held 9 bases outside the gene matches. CDR3 length: 17 amino acids. CDR1 is MNHGY and CDR2 is SVAAGI in the germline V gene. This chain's CDR3 is CASSSGLAGRENYEQYF. The DNA for the CDR3 is TGTGCCAGCAGTTCGGGACTAGCGGGGCGGGAGAACTACGAGCAGTACTTC.

The chain has TRBV6-1 and TRBJ1-3, with 7 bases that match TRBD1. The CDR3 has 15 amino acids. Per the germline V gene, CDR1 is MNHNS and CDR2 is SASEGT. Trimming took 6 bases from V and 6 from J; bases not matched to a gene: 11. In DNA form, the CDR3 reads TGTGCCAGCAGAAAATCCACAGGGGCTACAAACACCATATATTTT. It is translated as CASRKSTGATNTIYF.

This clonotype was seen many times. The V gene is TRBV6-2 or TRBV6-3, the J gene TRBJ2-7; 7 bases align to TRBD1. Trimming cost V 2 bases and J 1 base; bases outside gene matches: 11. This CDR3 has 17 amino acids. Germline V gives CDR1 MNHEY, CDR2 SVGEGT. The DNA of the CDR3 is TGTGCCAGCAGTTACCCCCCTGACAGGGCGGATTCCTACGAGCAGTACTTC. This translates into CASSYPPDRADSYEQYF.

The sample holds many counts of this clonotype. This CDR3 reads CASSFSGLAGDYEQYF. CDR3 bases: TGTGCCAGCAGTTTCTCCGGACTAGCGGGAGATTACGAGCAGTACTTC. This chain links TRBV27 with TRBJ2-7; the match to TRBD2 covers 13 bases. The J segment lost 4 bases and the V segment lost 3 bases, leaving 6 bases of the junction unmatched. Germline V CDR1 and CDR2: MNHEY, SMNVEV (reference sequence). The CDR3 totals 16 residues.

This clonotype was observed many times. The rearrangement links TRBV28 to TRBJ1-1, with a tentative D call TRBD1 (5 bases). The V gene's germline CDR1 is MDHEN and CDR2 SYDVKM. The CDR3 is 15 amino acids. Trimming stripped 3 bases from V and 6 bases from J, with 17 bases between. DNA of the CDR3: TGTGCCAGCAGTTTCCCGTCAGGGTATGACCCTGAAGCTTTCTTT. Amino acids: CASSFPSGYDPEAFF.

This clonotype was counted many times. The chain carries TRBV11-2 and TRBJ2-3, with D perhaps matching TRBD2 (6 bases). V gave up 3 bases and J gave up 5 bases, with 15 bases separating them. The CDR3 is made up of 15 amino acids. CDR1 is SGHAT, CDR2 FQNNGV, per germline. The CDR3 reads CASSFSPGVGDTQYF. Here the CDR3 DNA reads TGTGCCAGCAGCTTCTCTCCGGGAGTTGGAGATACGCAGTATTTT.

J is TRBJ1-2 and V is TRBV19, with a tentative D call TRBD1 (5 bases). Germline V gives CDR1 LNHDA, CDR2 SQIVND (reference sequence). The CDR3 consists of 14 residues. Deletions cut 7 bases from V and 7 bases from J, with 19 bases between. The CDR3 nucleotides read TGTGCCAGTACCCACCGGGGCAGGATCTCTGGCTACACCTTC. It yields the protein CASTHRGRISGYTF.

The chain carries TRBV12-3 or TRBV12-4 and TRBJ1-3; TRBD1 is a possible D gene (5 bases). The CDR3 is 16 residues long. Deletions cut 5 bases from V and 0 bases from J, with 14 bases between. The CDR3 nucleotides read TGTGCCAGCAGTCCCCGGGACGGCCACTCTGGAAACACCATATATTTT. The encoded protein is CASSPRDGHSGNTIYF.

The chain employs TRBV30 and TRBJ2-7, with 12 bases that match TRBD2. Germline CDR1 is GTSNPN and CDR2 is SVGIG (reference sequence). J gave up 1 base and V 1 base, and 2 bases lay outside the gene matches. This CDR3 region has 15 residues. The CDR3, as DNA: TGTGCCTGGAGTGGGACTAGCGGGGCTTCCTACGAGCAGTACTTC. Translating gives CAWSGTSGASYEQYF.

This clonotype was observed at least ten times. The chain couples TRBV12-3 or TRBV12-4 to TRBJ2-5; the D gene could be TRBD1 or TRBD2 (5 bases each). V lost 4 bases and J lost 1, with 10 bases in between. This CDR3 has 14 amino acids. The CDR3 region is CASSSGGPQETQYF. The CDR3 DNA reads as TGTGCCAGCAGTTCTGGGGGACCCCAAGAGACCCAGTACTTC.

At least ten counts were recorded for this clonotype. The J gene is TRBJ2-5, the V gene TRBV7-2; D not resolved. The CDR3 extends over 14 amino acids. Per the germline V gene, CDR1 is SGHTA and CDR2 is FQGNSA. V shed 3 bases and J shed 5 bases, with 13 bases lying between them. The CDR3 DNA follows: TGTGCCAGCAGCTTCCCCTGGGCATGGGAGACCCAGTACTTC. It yields the protein CASSFPWAWETQYF.

This clonotype was recorded many times. The genes are TRBV20-1 and TRBJ2-3; 9 nucleotides agree with TRBD2. This CDR3 comprises 17 residues. Germline CDR1 and CDR2: DFQATT and SNEGSKA (reference sequence). The V segment lost 1 base and the J segment 0 bases; nucleotides outside the gene matches: 8. The CDR3 loop reads CSARVPLAGTSTDTQYF. Here the CDR3 DNA reads TGCAGTGCTAGAGTTCCACTAGCGGGTACTAGCACAGATACGCAGTATTTT.

This clonotype occurred many times. The gene calls are TRBV7-2 and TRBJ2-7; D remains unclear. The ends were cut back, 5 bases at V and 4 bases at J, with 9 bases in the middle. The CDR3 has 12 amino acids. From germline, CDR1 is SGHTA and CDR2 FQGNSA. The CDR3 loop is CASSQIRYEQYF. DNA of the CDR3: TGTGCCAGCAGCCAAATAAGATACGAGCAGTACTTC.

This clonotype was observed at least ten times. The chain recombines TRBV3-1 with TRBJ2-1, with 9 nucleotides matching TRBD2. The CDR3 sequence is 15 residues long. J gave up 5 bases and V 4 bases, and 6 bases lay outside the gene matches. Per germline, CDR1 LGHDT and CDR2 YNNKEL (reference sequence). The DNA of the CDR3 is TGTGCCAGCAGCCGCAGACTAGCGGATCACAATGAGCAGTTCTTC. Translating it yields CASSRRLADHNEQFF.

This clonotype was seen many times. CDR3: CASSLEGALNTEAFF. The DNA of the CDR3 is TGCGCCAGCAGCTTGGAAGGGGCATTGAACACTGAAGCTTTCTTT. V is TRBV5-1 and J is TRBJ1-1; D possibly corresponds to TRBD1 (5 bases). V was trimmed by 0 bases and J by 0 bases, leaving 9 bases between them. Germline assignment: CDR1 SGHRS and CDR2 YFSETQ. The CDR3 length is 15 residues. The full variable domain, rest sourced from reference TRBV5-1 and TRBJ1-1, is KAGVTQTPRYLIKTRGQQVTLSCSPISGHRSVSWYQQTPGQGLQFLFEYFSETQRNKGNFPGRFSGRQFSNSRSEMNVSTLELGDSALYLCASSLEGALNTEAFFGQGTRLTVV.

This clonotype was seen many times. The CDR3 spells CASSLGGLREDTQYF. CDR3 bases: TGCGCCAGCAGTCTAGGGGGCCTCCGCGAAGATACGCAGTATTTT. V is TRBV10-1 and J is TRBJ2-3; 7 bases are a match to TRBD1. Germline V lookup: CDR1 WNHNN, CDR2 SYGVQD (reference sequence). The CDR3 contains 15 residues. With 5 bases clipped from V and 5 bases from J, the junction kept 10 bases outside the gene matches.

In this sample, this clonotype turned up many times. J is TRBJ2-7 and V is TRBV7-2, with 10 bases aligning to TRBD2. Trimming removed 8 bases from V and 7 bases from J; junction bases left unmatched: 8. The CDR3 spans 13 residues. Germline loops: CDR1 SGHTA, CDR2 FQGNSA. CDR3 region: CASGAGGPGEQYF. The CDR3 coding sequence is TGTGCCAGCGGAGCGGGAGGGCCGGGAGAGCAGTACTTC.

This clonotype was counted between two and nine times. The rearrangement joins TRBV13 to TRBJ2-1, with 11 bases aligning to TRBD2. Germline V lookup: CDR1 PRHDT, CDR2 FYEKMQ (reference sequence). This CDR3 region has 15 residues. V dropped 5 bases and J dropped 12; count of bases not matched to a gene: 12. In DNA form, the CDR3 reads TGTGCCAGCAGCCCCGGGACTAGCGGCCCTTTACGGCAGTTCTTC. Translated: CASSPGTSGPLRQFF.

Ten or more counts support this clonotype. This chain connects TRBV28 to TRBJ2-4; D call uncertain. Trimming stripped 6 bases from V and 1 base from J, with 16 bases between. The CDR3 is 16 amino acids. Per germline, CDR1 MDHEN and CDR2 SYDVKM. Written as DNA, the CDR3 is TGTGCCAGCAGCACTCCCCATTCTGGGGCCAAAAACATTCAGTACTTC. It yields the protein CASSTPHSGAKNIQYF.

There are a few counts of this clonotype. This chain links TRBV12-3 or TRBV12-4 with TRBJ2-3; D ambiguous. The CDR3 covers 14 residues. V lost 7 bases to trimming and J lost 3 bases, with 14 bases between them. Here the CDR3 DNA reads TGTGCCAGCACCCCCAGAACGGTAACAGATACGCAGTATTTT. This codes for CASTPRTVTDTQYF.

This clonotype was seen ten or more times. The V and J genes are TRBV9 and TRBJ2-1, with TRBD2 matching 7 bases. The V segment lost 1 base and the J segment 9 bases; nucleotides outside the gene matches: 10. The CDR3 extends over 15 amino acids. Germline loops: CDR1 SGDLS, CDR2 YYNGEE. The CDR3 nucleotides read TGTGCCAGCAGCGTACGCGGGAGCCCGTCCAGTGAGCAGTTCTTC. This codes for CASSVRGSPSSEQFF.

The table lists this clonotype with many counts. J is TRBJ1-1 and V is TRBV6-1; D is possibly TRBD1 (6 bases). The CDR3 sequence is 12 residues long. V lost 4 bases, J lost 7 bases, and 10 bases lay in between. Germline V gives CDR1 MNHNS, CDR2 SASEGT. The CDR3: CASSVRTVEAFF. The CDR3 DNA sequence: TGTGCCAGCAGTGTTCGGACAGTTGAAGCTTTCTTT.

This clonotype was detected ten times or more. The chain links TRBV28 to TRBJ2-1, with 13 nucleotides matching TRBD2. V lost 5 bases to trimming and J lost 7 bases; unmatched junction nucleotides: 11. The germline V gene encodes CDR1 MDHEN and CDR2 SYDVKM. The CDR3 is 17 residues long. In nucleotides, the CDR3 is TGTGCCAGCAGTCAAGGGACTAGCGGGACCCCAGGGAATGAGCAGTTCTTC. Translating it yields CASSQGTSGTPGNEQFF.

CDR3 in DNA: TGTGCCAGCAACTACGGTGGGGCCAATCAGCCCCAGCATTTT. Translating gives CASNYGGANQPQHF. The V gene is TRBV6-2 or TRBV6-3, the J gene TRBJ1-5; maybe TRBD1 (5 bases). Germline assignment: CDR1 MNHEY and CDR2 SVGEGT. Trimming left V 7 bases short and J 3 bases short, with 13 bases between. The CDR3 loop spans 14 amino acids.

In its sample, this clonotype was seen many times. This CDR3 reads CASSQGARGYEQYF. The CDR3 DNA is TGTGCCAGCAGCCAAGGAGCGAGAGGGTACGAGCAGTACTTC. V is TRBV3-1 and J is TRBJ2-7; D possibly corresponds to TRBD2 (5 bases). Germline values: CDR1 LGHDT, CDR2 YNNKEL (reference sequence). This CDR3 has 14 amino acids. Trimming pared 1 base from V and 4 bases from J, leaving 11 bases between.

This clonotype was seen more than once but under ten times. This rearrangement joins TRBV13 to TRBJ2-7, with 10 bases matching TRBD2. Germline V CDR1 and CDR2: PRHDT, FYEKMQ (reference sequence). The J segment lost 7 bases and the V segment lost 3 bases, leaving 6 bases of the junction unmatched. The CDR3 is 14 amino acids. The CDR3 DNA reads TGTGCCAGCAGCTTTAGCGGGAGGTTAAGAGAGCAGTACTTC. Translation: CASSFSGRLREQYF.

This clonotype was seen at least ten times. V and J are TRBV11-2 and TRBJ1-1; D unclear. The germline CDR1 and CDR2 sequences are SGHAT and FQNNGV. V was pared by 6 bases and J by 0 bases, with 8 bases between. The CDR3 spans 13 residues. The CDR3 DNA sequence: TGTGCCAGCAGGGGAACATTGAACACTGAAGCTTTCTTT. As protein: CASRGTLNTEAFF.

The sample holds many counts of this clonotype. CDR3 nucleotide sequence: TGTGCCAGCAGCCAAGGGTATGGACAGGGAAAATCTGGAAACACCATATATTTT. It codes for CASSQGYGQGKSGNTIYF. V gene TRBV3-1 combines with J gene TRBJ1-3; 8 nucleotides line up with TRBD1. Germline assignment: CDR1 LGHDT and CDR2 YNNKEL (reference sequence). After removal of 1 base from V and 1 base from J, the junction contained 9 bases not matched to a gene. There are 18 residues in the CDR3. Using reference TRBV3-1 and TRBJ1-3 for the parts outside the CDR3, the full variable domain is DTAVSQTPKYLVTQMGNDKSIKCEQNLGHDTMYWYKQDSKKFLKIMFSYNNKELIINETVPNRFSPKSPDKAHLNLHINSLELGDSAVYFCASSQGYGQGKSGNTIYFGEGSWLTVV.

This chain uses TRBV5-8 with TRBJ2-3; D possibly uses TRBD1 or TRBD2 (5 bases each). The V gene's germline CDR1 is SGHTS and CDR2 YDEGEE. The CDR3 length is 14 residues. Trimming took 2 bases from V and 3 from J, leaving 10 bases between them. CDR3: CASSLVGVTDTQYF. CDR3 nucleotide sequence: TGTGCCAGCAGCTTAGTGGGGGTTACAGATACGCAGTATTTT. Drawing the rest from reference TRBV5-8 and TRBJ2-3, the complete variable domain is EAGVTQSPTHLIKTRGQQATLRCSPISGHTSVYWYQQALGLGLQFLLWYDEGEERNRGNFPPRFSGRQFPNYSSELNVNALELEDSALYLCASSLVGVTDTQYFGPGTRLTVL.